Each of the 6 T cell receptor beta chains below was sequenced from the same sample in a study of cytomegalovirus exposure and HLA in healthy donors. Amplification used 60 Vbeta primers and 13 Jbeta primers. Repertoires were generated with immunoSEQ multiplex PCR, while TCRdb's copy carries only in-frame clones and drops some. This table holds 100,000 to 150,000 clones, around three quarters found once. The sequenced material came from PBMCs. Receptors originate from a man aged 40-49 years in good health and CMV-seronegative.

The chain combines TRBV11-3 with TRBJ1-4; 10 bases line up with TRBD1. Germline-derived CDR1 and CDR2 are SGHNT and YENEEA. CDR3 length equals 16 residues. J gave up 7 bases and V 1 base, and 6 bases lay outside the gene matches. Written as DNA, the CDR3 is TGTGCCAGCAGCTTAGGACAGGGGGCGCGAGGTGAAAAACTGTTTTTT. It is translated as CASSLGQGARGEKLFF.

In DNA form, the CDR3 reads TGTGCCAGCAGCCCAACAGGGGCCTCCTACGAGCAGTACTTC. The encoded protein is CASSPTGASYEQYF. The chain links TRBV7-8 to TRBJ2-7, with 7 bases aligning to TRBD1. The junction had 4 bases not matched to a gene; V was cut back by 5 bases and J by 0 bases. The CDR3 has 14 amino acids. In germline, CDR1 is SGHVS, CDR2 FQNEAQ. Variable domain in full (rest from reference TRBV7-8 and TRBJ2-7): GAGVSQSPRYKVAKRGQDVALRCDPISGHVSLFWYQQALGQGPEFLTYFQNEAQLDKSGLPSDRFFAERPEGSVSTLKIQRTQQEDSAVYLCASSPTGASYEQYFGPGTRLTVT.

The chain employs TRBV6-1 and TRBJ2-2, with D perhaps TRBD2 (6 bases). This CDR3 is 14 amino acids long. With 10 bases removed from V and 6 bases from J, the gap between germline ends came to 18 bases. Germline V gene sequence: CDR1 MNHNS, CDR2 SASEGT. The CDR3 here is CAITRDSLPGELFF. CDR3 DNA sequence: TGTGCCATCACCCGGGACTCCCTCCCCGGGGAGCTGTTTTTT.

The chain has TRBV7-2 and TRBJ2-2, with a possible D match to TRBD1 (7 bases). This CDR3 spans 16 amino acids. Germline V lookup: CDR1 SGHTA, CDR2 FQGNSA. Trimming took off 5 bases at V and 0 bases at J, with 13 bases between the two ends. This CDR3 reads CASSPGGGPNTGELFF. The CDR3 DNA reads as TGTGCCAGCAGCCCCGGAGGGGGCCCGAACACCGGGGAGCTGTTTTTT.

The V gene is TRBV5-4, the J gene TRBJ1-1; 10 bases line up with TRBD1. The CDR3 consists of 15 residues. Germline V gene data show CDR1 as SGHNT and CDR2 as YYREEE (reference sequence). Trimming removed 4 bases from V and 5 bases from J; junction bases left unmatched: 8. The CDR3 loop is CASSPMTGGLTEAFF. In DNA, the CDR3 is TGTGCCAGCAGCCCGATGACAGGGGGCTTGACTGAAGCTTTCTTT. The whole variable domain, remainder taken from reference TRBV5-4 and TRBJ1-1, is ETGVTQSPTHLIKTRGQQVTLRCSSQSGHNTVSWYQQALGQGPQFIFQYYREEENGRGNFPPRFSGLQFPNYSSELNVNALELDDSALYLCASSPMTGGLTEAFFGQGTRLTVV.

V is TRBV10-3 and J is TRBJ1-1; weak D call: TRBD1 (5 bases). CDR1 and CDR2 from the germline V gene are ENHRY and SYGVKD. Trimming took 6 bases from V and 0 from J, leaving 11 bases between them. The CDR3 has 14 residues. The CDR3 DNA sequence: TGTGCCATCAGGGAACAGGAGATGAACACTGAAGCTTTCTTT. Translating it yields CAIREQEMNTEAFF.